This TCR beta chain appears in the sequencing data of a study of blood T cell repertoires in COVID-19. Across the whole study: Samples taken during acute and convalescent COVID-19 were collected in the United States, Italy and Spain.

Trimming cost V 5 bases and J 8 bases; bases outside gene matches: 9. The germline V gene has CDR1 LNHDA and CDR2 SQIVND (reference sequence). CDR3 length: 14 residues. Recovery meant two consecutive negative NP/OP PCR tests, professional clearance, or resolved symptoms. The table came from immunoSEQ multiplex PCR; TCRdb's copy has only in-frame clones and leaves some out. The data hold 310,000 or so clones, with about 87% observed a single time. Sequences were obtained from PBMCs or T cells enriched from blood (not recorded which). This sequence joins TRBV19 and TRBJ1-2, with 9 bases lining up with TRBD1. This TCR was sampled from a woman under 30 who had recovered from COVID-19. The CDR3 reads CASSAQGARKGYTF. In DNA form, the CDR3 reads TGTGCCAGTAGTGCACAGGGGGCGCGTAAAGGCTACACCTTC.